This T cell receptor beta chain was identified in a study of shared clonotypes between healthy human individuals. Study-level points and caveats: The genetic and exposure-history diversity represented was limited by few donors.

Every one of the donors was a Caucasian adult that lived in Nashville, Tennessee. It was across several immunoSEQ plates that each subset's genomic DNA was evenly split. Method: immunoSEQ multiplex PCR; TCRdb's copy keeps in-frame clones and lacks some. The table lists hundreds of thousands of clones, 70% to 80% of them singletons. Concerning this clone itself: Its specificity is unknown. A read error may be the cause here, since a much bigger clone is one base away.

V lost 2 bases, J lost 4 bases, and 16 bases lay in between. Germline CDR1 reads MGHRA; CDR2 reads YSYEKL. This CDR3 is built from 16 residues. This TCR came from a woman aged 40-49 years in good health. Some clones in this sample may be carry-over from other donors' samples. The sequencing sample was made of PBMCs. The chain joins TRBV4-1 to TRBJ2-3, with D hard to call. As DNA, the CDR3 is TGCGCCAGCAGCCAATGGCCTACCCCCGGTTCAGATACGCAGTATTTT. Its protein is CASSQWPTPGSDTQYF.